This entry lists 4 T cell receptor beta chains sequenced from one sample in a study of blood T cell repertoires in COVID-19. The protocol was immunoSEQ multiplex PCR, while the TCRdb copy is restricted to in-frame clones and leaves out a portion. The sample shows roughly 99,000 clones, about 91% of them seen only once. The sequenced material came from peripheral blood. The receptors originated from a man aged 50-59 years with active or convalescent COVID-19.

The CDR3 here is CASSDTVNYGYTF. CDR3 nucleotides: TGTGCCAGCAGTGATACTGTTAACTATGGCTACACCTTC. This chain joins TRBV2 and TRBJ1-2; no definite D call. Trimming removed 3 bases at V and 1 base at J, with 6 bases between. The CDR3 has 13 amino acids. Germline V gene lookup returns CDR1 SNHLY and CDR2 FYNNEI.

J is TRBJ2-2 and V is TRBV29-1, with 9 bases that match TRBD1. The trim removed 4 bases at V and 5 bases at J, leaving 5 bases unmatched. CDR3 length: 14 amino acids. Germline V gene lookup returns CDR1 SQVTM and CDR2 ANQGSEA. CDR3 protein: CSVVGQGGTGELFF. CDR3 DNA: TGCAGCGTTGTGGGACAGGGTGGAACCGGGGAGCTGTTTTTT.

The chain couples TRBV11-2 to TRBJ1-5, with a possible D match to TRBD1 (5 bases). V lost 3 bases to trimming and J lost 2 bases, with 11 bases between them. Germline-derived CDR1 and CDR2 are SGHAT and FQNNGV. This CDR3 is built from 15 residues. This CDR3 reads CASSFSGKGNQPQHF. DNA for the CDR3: TGTGCCAGCAGCTTTTCAGGGAAGGGCAATCAGCCCCAGCATTTT. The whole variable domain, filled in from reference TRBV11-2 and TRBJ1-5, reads EAGVAQSPRYKIIEKRQSVAFWCNPISGHATLYWYQQILGQGPKLLIQFQNNGVVDDSQLPKDRFSAERLKGVDSTLKIQPAKLEDSAVYLCASSFSGKGNQPQHFGDGTRLSIL.

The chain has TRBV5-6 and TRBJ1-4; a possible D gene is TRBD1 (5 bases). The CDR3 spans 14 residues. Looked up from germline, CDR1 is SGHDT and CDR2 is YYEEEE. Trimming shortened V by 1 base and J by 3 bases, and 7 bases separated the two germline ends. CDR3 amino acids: CASSLRGSNEKLFF. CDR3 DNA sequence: TGTGCCAGCAGCTTGAGGGGCTCTAATGAAAAACTGTTTTTT. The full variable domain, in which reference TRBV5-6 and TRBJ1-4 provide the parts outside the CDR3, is DAGVTQSPTHLIKTRGQQVTLRCSPKSGHDTVSWYQQALGQGPQFIFQYYEEEERQRGNFPDRFSGHQFPNYSSELNVNALLLGDSALYLCASSLRGSNEKLFFGSGTQLSVL.